The 17 T cell receptor beta chains below all came from one sample that was sequenced in a study of blood T cell repertoires in COVID-19. Assay used: immunoSEQ multiplex PCR; TCRdb lists only in-frame clones, some missing. In the table there are 100,000 or so clones, 88% of which are singletons. The material sequenced was peripheral blood. The receptors derive from a woman aged 55 to 70 with acute or convalescent COVID-19.

V and J are TRBV5-6 and TRBJ1-6; tentatively, D is TRBD1 (5 bases). There are 16 residues in the CDR3. Trimming took off 3 bases at V and 11 bases at J, with 21 bases between the two ends. Germline CDR1 is SGHDT and CDR2 is YYEEEE. This CDR3 is CASSSTHNRLDTPLHF. CDR3 DNA sequence: TGTGCCAGCAGCTCAACCCACAACAGGCTCGATACACCCCTCCACTTT. Using reference TRBV5-6 and TRBJ1-6 for the parts outside the CDR3, the full variable domain is DAGVTQSPTHLIKTRGQQVTLRCSPKSGHDTVSWYQQALGQGPQFIFQYYEEEERQRGNFPDRFSGHQFPNYSSELNVNALLLGDSALYLCASSSTHNRLDTPLHFGNGTRLTVT.

The CDR3 loop reads CASSTGTGGSYEQYV. CDR3 nucleotides: TGTGCCAGCAGCACCGGGACAGGGGGCTCCTACGAGCAGTACGTC. The chain recombines TRBV21-1 with TRBJ2-7; the D call in the table, TRBD1, was not verified against the DNA. TRBV21-1 represents a pseudogene. The CDR3 is 15 amino acids.

The rearrangement links TRBV5-5 to TRBJ2-7, with 9 bases aligning to TRBD1. Germline CDR1 and CDR2: SGHKS and YYEKEE (reference sequence). This CDR3 is built from 13 residues. The ends lost 5 bases at V and 3 bases at J; junction bases unmatched: 3. CDR3 coding DNA: TGTGCCAGCAGATCGACAGGGGGCTACGAGCAGTACTTC. Amino acid sequence: CASRSTGGYEQYF.

The chain combines TRBV29-1 with TRBJ1-1; possibly TRBD1 for D (6 bases). The V gene's germline CDR1 is SQVTM and CDR2 ANQGSEA. This CDR3 comprises 10 residues. Trimming removed 5 bases from V and 9 bases from J, with 10 bases in between. CDR3 nucleotides: TGCAGCGTTTACAGGGAGAAAGCTTTCTTT. Translating it yields CSVYREKAFF.

The sample holds one count of this clone. The V call is TRBV14, the J call TRBJ2-2; TRBD1 is a possible D gene (5 bases). With 5 bases removed from V and 7 bases from J, the gap between germline ends came to 14 bases. The CDR3 has 14 amino acids. Germline lookup yields CDR1 SGHDN and CDR2 FVKESK. In DNA, the CDR3 is TGTGCCAGCAGCTTTCGAACAGGAATCGGGGAGCTGTTTTTT. Protein product: CASSFRTGIGELFF.

The chain uses TRBV6-5 and TRBJ1-2; 7 bases agree with TRBD1. Germline trimming cut 10 bases from V and 3 bases from J; bases unmatched to any gene: 8. This CDR3 has 13 amino acids. The V gene's germline CDR1 is MNHEY and CDR2 SVGAGI. The CDR3 loop reads CATRKGADYGYTF. CDR3 nucleotides: TGTGCCACTAGGAAGGGGGCTGACTATGGCTACACCTTC.

The J gene is TRBJ1-1, the V gene TRBV15, with D unclear. Germline V gene sequence: CDR1 LNHNV, CDR2 YYDKDF (reference sequence). CDR3 length equals 15 residues. The ends were cut back, 3 bases at V and 1 base at J, with 12 bases in the middle. In DNA, the CDR3 is TGTGCCACCAGCAGCCCCGGCACGGGGAACACTGAAGCTTTCTTT. Encoded protein: CATSSPGTGNTEAFF.

This clone was seen a single time. The chain links TRBV18 to TRBJ1-5; D might be TRBD1 (5 bases). Germline V CDR1 and CDR2: KGHSH, LQKENI. Trimming removed 6 bases from V and 3 bases from J, with 15 bases in between. The CDR3 has 15 amino acids. Written as DNA, the CDR3 is TGTGCCAGCTCGTCGGGACTGGGAATCAATCAGCCCCAGCATTTT. It is translated as CASSSGLGINQPQHF. The full variable domain, completed using reference TRBV18 and TRBJ1-5, is NAGVMQNPRHLVRRRGQEARLRCSPMKGHSHVYWYRQLPEEGLKFMVYLQKENIIDESGMPKERFSAEFPKEGPSILRIQQVVRGDSAAYFCASSSGLGINQPQHFGDGTRLSIL.

This chain uses TRBV19 with TRBJ1-1, with D maybe TRBD1 (5 bases). The CDR3 length is 17 residues. Germline V gene data show CDR1 as LNHDA and CDR2 as SQIVND (reference sequence). V dropped 0 bases and J dropped 4 bases, with 18 bases sitting between them. The CDR3 spells CASSIEGAANLRTEAFF. The CDR3 DNA follows: TGTGCCAGTAGTATAGAAGGGGCAGCCAACCTCCGCACTGAAGCTTTCTTT.

This rearrangement joins TRBV2 to TRBJ1-1; TRBD1 might be the D (6 bases). Trimming removed 7 bases at V and 3 bases at J, with 12 bases between. The germline V gene encodes CDR1 SNHLY and CDR2 FYNNEI. This CDR3 contains 13 residues. CDR3 sequence reads: CASTLDSYTEAFF. For the CDR3, the DNA is TGTGCCAGCACCTTGGACAGCTACACTGAAGCTTTCTTT.

The V and J genes are TRBV7-8 and TRBJ2-3, with D tentatively TRBD1 (6 bases). V was shortened by 5 bases and J by 1 base, with 13 bases between the two germline ends. The CDR3 extends over 15 amino acids. Germline lookup yields CDR1 SGHVS and CDR2 FQNEAQ. The CDR3 sequence: CASSNRELGTDTQYF. In DNA form, the CDR3 reads TGTGCCAGCAGCAACAGGGAGTTGGGCACAGATACGCAGTATTTT.

The rearrangement links TRBV9 to TRBJ2-3; 11 bases fit TRBD2. J gave up 3 bases and V 4 bases, and 7 bases lay outside the gene matches. Germline V gene data show CDR1 as SGDLS and CDR2 as YYNGEE. The CDR3 length is 16 residues. CDR3 loop: CASSPTSGSYTDTQYF. The CDR3 coding sequence is TGTGCCAGCAGCCCCACTAGCGGGAGTTATACAGATACGCAGTATTTT.

The chain joins TRBV2 to TRBJ2-5; D is ambiguous. From germline, CDR1 is SNHLY and CDR2 FYNNEI. The CDR3 consists of 14 residues. Deletions cut 2 bases from V and 4 bases from J, with 11 bases between. The CDR3 bases are TGTGCCAGCAGTGAATTAACATCAGGAGAGACCCAGTACTTC. Protein sequence: CASSELTSGETQYF.

This CDR3 reads CASSPSGGNEQYV. The CDR3, as DNA: TGTGCCAGCAGTCCCTCTGGGGGCAACGAGCAGTACGTC. The chain has TRBV12-3 or TRBV12-4 and TRBJ2-7; D may be TRBD1 (6 bases). V was shortened by 5 bases and J by 5 bases, with 13 bases between the two germline ends. CDR3 length equals 13 residues.

The V and J genes are TRBV3-1 (or the pseudogene TRBV3-2) and TRBJ2-3, with 7 bases fitting TRBD2. V dropped 4 bases and J dropped 4; count of bases not matched to a gene: 8. CDR1 is LGHDT, CDR2 YNNKEL, per germline (reference sequence). This CDR3 comprises 15 residues. The CDR3 DNA follows: TGTGCCAGCAGCCCTAGCGGCCTCCTCCCAGATACGCAGTATTTT. This encodes CASSPSGLLPDTQYF.

The chain combines TRBV19 with TRBJ1-1; tentatively, D is TRBD1 (6 bases). The length of the CDR3 is 14 residues. Germline CDR1 LNHDA, CDR2 SQIVND (reference sequence). Deletions cut 4 bases from V and 1 base from J, with 10 bases between. The CDR3 is CASSRGPSNTEAFF. The CDR3 bases are TGTGCCAGTAGTAGGGGGCCCTCGAACACTGAAGCTTTCTTT.

The chain recombines TRBV2 with TRBJ1-1; weak D call: TRBD1 (5 bases). Between the trimmed V and J ends, which lost 6 bases and 5 bases, there was a span of 19 bases. The CDR3 extends over 15 amino acids. Germline CDR1 SNHLY, CDR2 FYNNEI. CDR3 coding DNA: TGTGCCAGCAGCCAAAACATCAGGGTTGGGACTGAAGCTTTCTTT. Protein product: CASSQNIRVGTEAFF.